Each of the 8 T cell receptor beta chains below was sequenced from the same sample in a study of shared clonotypes between healthy human individuals. Produced via immunoSEQ multiplex PCR; TCRdb's table is partial and in-frame only. Of some 2 million clones in the sample, 85% to 95% were seen once. The sample consisted of naive CD4+ T cells sorted from blood. Subset denoted: CD45RA+ positively selected. The source of these receptors is a man aged 18-30 years in good health.

Details on this clone: Within the sample, other DNA sequences also encode this same CDR3. This rearrangement joins TRBV10-3 to TRBJ2-7; D ambiguous. The CDR3 extends over 12 amino acids. V lost 3 bases and J lost 3, with 6 bases in between. Per the germline V gene, CDR1 is ENHRY and CDR2 is SYGVKD. In nucleotides, the CDR3 is TGTGCCATCAGTGATGCGAGCTACGAGCAGTACTTC. It encodes CAISDASYEQYF.

J is TRBJ2-7 and V is TRBV6-5; 7 positions match TRBD1. The CDR3 has 14 amino acids. The germline V gene encodes CDR1 MNHEY and CDR2 SVGAGI. The V gene end was trimmed by 5 bases and the J gene end by 2 bases; junction bases not matched to a gene: 6. The CDR3 reads CASSRDSATYEQYF. Here the CDR3 DNA reads TGTGCCAGCAGTCGGGACAGTGCAACCTACGAGCAGTACTTC.

This clone came up once. V gene TRBV4-1 combines with J gene TRBJ2-5; 12 bases agree with TRBD2. J was trimmed by 5 bases and V by 1 base; bases with no gene match: 8. Germline loops: CDR1 MGHRA, CDR2 YSYEKL. CDR3 length equals 17 residues. CDR3 in amino acids: CASSQVALAGGPETQYF. DNA for the CDR3: TGCGCCAGCAGCCAAGTTGCTCTAGCGGGAGGGCCGGAGACCCAGTACTTC.

The chain is built from TRBV7-2 and TRBJ2-3; weak D call: TRBD2 (5 bases). Trimming took off 0 bases at V and 6 bases at J, with 13 bases between the two ends. Germline CDR1 and CDR2: SGHTA and FQGNSA. This CDR3 contains 15 residues. The CDR3 protein is CASSLARASWDTQYF. As DNA, the CDR3 is TGTGCCAGCAGCTTAGCGAGGGCCTCTTGGGATACGCAGTATTTT.

Turning to this clone: Additional DNA sequences in this sample encode the identical CDR3. V is TRBV10-3 and J is TRBJ2-1; TRBD2 agrees at 10 bases. CDR1 and CDR2 (germline): ENHRY, SYGVKD. The CDR3 consists of 14 residues. With V trimmed by 4 bases and J by 4 bases, 1 base remained unmatched. CDR3 DNA sequence: TGTGCCATCAGTGGGACTAGCGGATACAATGAGCAGTTCTTC. Translating it yields CAISGTSGYNEQFF.

Regarding this clone: The sample carries other DNA sequences with the same CDR3. The V call is TRBV9, the J call TRBJ2-3; D is unresolved. Germline CDR1 and CDR2: SGDLS and YYNGEE. The length of the CDR3 is 12 residues. V lost 5 bases and J 2 bases, leaving 6 bases between the germline ends. The CDR3 sequence: CASSANTDTQYF. The CDR3 nucleotides are TGTGCCAGCAGTGCTAACACAGATACGCAGTATTTT.

The CDR3 region has the DNA TGTGCCAGCAGCTCGGGACAGGGGACAAATCAGCCCCAGCATTTT. Translation gives CASSSGQGTNQPQHF. J is TRBJ1-5 and V is TRBV6-5; TRBD1 agrees at 10 bases. CDR3 length: 15 residues. CDR1 and CDR2 (germline): MNHEY, SVGAGI. V shed 6 bases, J shed 4 bases, and the junction held 6 bases outside the gene matches.

The chain couples TRBV12-5 to TRBJ2-2; D is unresolved. The germline CDR1 and CDR2 sequences are LGHNT and FRNRAP. Trimming pared 1 base from V and 6 bases from J, leaving 12 bases between. The CDR3 has 15 residues. The CDR3 DNA sequence: TGTGCTAGTGGTTTGGGTTCGGGCCCGGCCGGGGAGCTGTTTTTT. Its translation is CASGLGSGPAGELFF. Supplemented by reference TRBV12-5 and TRBJ2-2, the full variable domain reads DARVTQTPRHKVTEMGQEVTMRCQPILGHNTVFWYRQTMMQGLELLAYFRNRAPLDDSGMPKDRFSAEMPDATLATLKIQPSEPRDSAVYFCASGLGSGPAGELFFGEGSRLTVL.